The 9 T cell receptor beta chains presented below share a single source sample, sequenced in a study of preoperative IRX-2 immunotherapy in early breast cancer. Stated treatment: preoperative locoregional IRX-2 cytokine immunotherapy. Sequenced by immunoSEQ multiplex PCR; TCRdb stores in-frame clones only, minus some. The sample contains 24,000 or so clones, 85% to 95% of which appear only once. Source: tumor tissue, taken after IRX-2 immunotherapy. The receptor source for this set is a human donor with breast cancer.

The chain joins TRBV27 to TRBJ2-5; D unresolved. The J call may not be correct, given that the DNA end is closer to TRBJ2-7. The CDR3 is 13 residues long. The germline V gene encodes CDR1 MNHEY and CDR2 SMNVEV (reference sequence). The chain's CDR3 is CASRYRTAYEQYF. For the CDR3, the DNA is TGTGCCAGCAGATATCGGACGGCCTACGAGCAGTACTTC.

The chain carries TRBV11-3 and TRBJ1-1; 7 positions match TRBD1. V gave up 1 base and J gave up 7 bases; unmatched junction bases: 3. The CDR3 length is 13 residues. Germline V gives CDR1 SGHNT, CDR2 YENEEA. The CDR3 protein is CASSLGGDSEAFF. The CDR3 bases are TGTGCCAGCAGCTTAGGCGGGGACAGTGAAGCTTTCTTT.

The chain recombines TRBV7-9 with TRBJ1-4, with TRBD1 identical over 7 bases. This CDR3 is 17 amino acids long. CDR1 and CDR2 (germline): SEHNR, FQNEAQ (reference sequence). V dropped 6 bases and J dropped 0; count of bases not matched to a gene: 10. The CDR3 spells CASSWAGGPPTNEKLFF. CDR3 nucleotide sequence: TGTGCCAGCAGTTGGGCAGGGGGTCCCCCAACTAATGAAAAACTGTTTTTT.

J is TRBJ2-6 and V is TRBV6-1; D possibly corresponds to TRBD2 (5 bases). This CDR3 contains 14 residues. CDR1 is MNHNS and CDR2 is SASEGT in the germline V gene. V was cut by 7 bases and J by 2 bases, with 9 bases left in between. DNA of the CDR3: TGTGCCAGCATTCACGGGACTGGGGCCAACGTCCTGACTTTC. This translates into CASIHGTGANVLTF.

The DNA of the CDR3 is TGTGCCAGCAGCCAAGACGGGACAGGGAGGATTGAGCAGTTCTTC. Its protein product is CASSQDGTGRIEQFF. The chain uses TRBV4-2 and TRBJ2-1, with TRBD1 identical over 9 bases. Trimming cost V 0 bases and J 9 bases; bases outside gene matches: 6. From germline, CDR1 is LGHNA and CDR2 YNFKEQ. The CDR3 runs to 15 residues.

The chain links TRBV28 to TRBJ1-1; possible D gene TRBD1, 5 bases. Germline lookup yields CDR1 MDHEN and CDR2 SYDVKM. The V end was cut by 6 bases, the J end by 3 bases, with 8 bases between. The CDR3 consists of 12 residues. CDR3 DNA: TGTGCCAGCAGATCAGGGCACACTGAAGCTTTCTTT. Protein product: CASRSGHTEAFF.

The chain employs TRBV5-6 and TRBJ2-5; the D gene is possibly TRBD2 (5 bases). Matching the DNA end better, TRBJ2-7 makes the J call doubtful. The CDR3 contains 14 residues. From germline, CDR1 is SGHDT and CDR2 YYEEEE. The CDR3 DNA reads as TGTGCCAGCAGCCCATTGGACTCGGCCTACGAGCAGTACTTC. It specifies CASSPLDSAYEQYF.

The chain joins TRBV6-1 to TRBJ2-5, with 9 bases matching TRBD2. V trimming: 4 bases; J trimming: 5 bases; junction bases outside the gene matches: 5. There are 14 residues in the CDR3. Germline lookup yields CDR1 MNHNS and CDR2 SASEGT. CDR3 sequence: CASSGERGDETQYF. CDR3 nucleotides: TGTGCCAGCAGTGGGGAGCGGGGGGATGAGACCCAGTACTTC.

The chain joins TRBV6-1 to TRBJ2-6, with D uncertain. Per the germline V gene, CDR1 is MNHNS and CDR2 is SASEGT. The CDR3 covers 13 residues. V dropped 8 bases and J dropped 4 bases, with 9 bases sitting between them. CDR3 residues: CASHLPGANVLTF. The CDR3 nucleotides read TGTGCCAGCCATCTCCCAGGGGCCAACGTCCTGACTTTC.